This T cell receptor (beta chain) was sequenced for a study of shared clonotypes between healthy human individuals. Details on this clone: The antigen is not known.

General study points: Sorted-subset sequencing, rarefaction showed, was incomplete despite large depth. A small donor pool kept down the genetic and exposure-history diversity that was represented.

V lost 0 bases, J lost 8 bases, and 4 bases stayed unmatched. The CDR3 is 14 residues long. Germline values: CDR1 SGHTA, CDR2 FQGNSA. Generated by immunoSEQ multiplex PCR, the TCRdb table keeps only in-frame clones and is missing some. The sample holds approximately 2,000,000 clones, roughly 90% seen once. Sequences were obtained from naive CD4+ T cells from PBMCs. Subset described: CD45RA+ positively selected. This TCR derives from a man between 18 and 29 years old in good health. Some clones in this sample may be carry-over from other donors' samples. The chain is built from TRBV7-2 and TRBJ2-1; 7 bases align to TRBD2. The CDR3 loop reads CASSLAGGQDEQFF. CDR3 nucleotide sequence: TGTGCCAGCAGCTTAGCGGGAGGGCAGGATGAGCAGTTCTTC.